This T cell receptor beta chain was recovered during a study of blood T cell repertoires in COVID-19. This table comes from immunoSEQ multiplex PCR, and its TCRdb copy is limited to in-frame clones, with some not included. Altogether approximately 110,000 clones are present, roughly 72% being singletons, with the ten largest covering about 5.9%. V was cut by 1 base and J by 6 bases, with 7 bases left in between. The CDR3 runs 13 residues. Germline assignment: CDR1 SGHDN and CDR2 FVKESK. This TCR was recovered from an elderly man with acute or convalescent COVID-19. This chain joins TRBV14 and TRBJ1-5, with TRBD1 as a possible D gene (5 bases). Material: peripheral blood. The CDR3 region has the DNA TGTGCCAGCAGCCAAGGGGGCGCTCAGCCCCAGCATTTT. It specifies CASSQGGAQPQHF.